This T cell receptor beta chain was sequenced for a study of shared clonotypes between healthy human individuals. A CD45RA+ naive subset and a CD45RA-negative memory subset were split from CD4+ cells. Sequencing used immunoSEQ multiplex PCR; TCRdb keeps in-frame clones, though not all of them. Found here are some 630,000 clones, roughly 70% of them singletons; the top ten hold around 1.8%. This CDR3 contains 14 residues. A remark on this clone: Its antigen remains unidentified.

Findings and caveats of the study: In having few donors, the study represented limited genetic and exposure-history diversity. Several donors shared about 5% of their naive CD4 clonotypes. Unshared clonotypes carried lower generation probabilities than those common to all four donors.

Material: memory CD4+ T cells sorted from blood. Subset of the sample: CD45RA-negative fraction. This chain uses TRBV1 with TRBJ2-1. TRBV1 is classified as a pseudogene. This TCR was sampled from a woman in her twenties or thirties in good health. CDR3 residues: CTSSQDGSYNEQFF. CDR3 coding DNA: TGCACCAGCAGCCAAGATGGCTCCTACAATGAGCAGTTCTTC.